One T cell receptor beta chain is described in this entry. This specimen comes from a study of blood T cell repertoires in COVID-19. Study background: Samples taken during acute and convalescent COVID-19 were collected in the United States, Italy and Spain. T cells, B-cell-depleted T cells, or PBMCs supplied cDNA or gDNA.

The authors' processing: Estimates of nucleated cell counts were drawn from the amplification of reference gene primers. The method was immunoSEQ multiplex PCR; TCRdb's version includes in-frame clones alone and lacks a portion of them. V, J and clone size derive from that table, while D and trimming were established from the DNA sequence. The sample lists around 50,000 clones, more than 70% occurring once. V dropped 6 bases and J dropped 3; count of bases not matched to a gene: 4. Germline assignment: CDR1 MDHEN and CDR2 SYDVKM. This CDR3 has 13 residues. Source material: peripheral blood. V gene TRBV28 combines with J gene TRBJ1-1; TRBD1 matches at 7 bases. The clonotype comes from a human donor in a cohort sampled during active COVID-19. CDR3 sequence (DNA): TGTGCCAGCAGATTACAGGGGTACACTGAAGCTTTCTTT. Translated: CASRLQGYTEAFF.